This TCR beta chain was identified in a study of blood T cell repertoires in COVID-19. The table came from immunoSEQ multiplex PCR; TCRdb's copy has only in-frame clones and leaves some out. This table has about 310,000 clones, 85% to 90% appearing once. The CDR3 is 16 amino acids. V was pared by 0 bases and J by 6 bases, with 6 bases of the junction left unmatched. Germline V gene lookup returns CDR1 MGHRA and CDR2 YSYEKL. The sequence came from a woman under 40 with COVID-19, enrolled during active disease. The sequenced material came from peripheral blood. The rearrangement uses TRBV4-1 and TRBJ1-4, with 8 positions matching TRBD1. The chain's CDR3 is CASSQDGTGGYEKLFF. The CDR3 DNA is TGCGCCAGCAGCCAAGATGGGACAGGAGGCTATGAAAAACTGTTTTTT.